This section outlines one T cell receptor (beta chain) sequence together with its context. Its antigen remains unidentified. Germline V lookup: CDR1 MGHRA, CDR2 YSYEKL. The CDR3 totals 15 residues. Losses at the gene ends were 4 bases for V and 2 bases for J; bases not matched to a gene: 6. The data are from a study of cytomegalovirus exposure and HLA in healthy donors. Study-wide results and caveats: Across all donors, roughly uniform sequencing depth was an assumption of the presence/absence analyses. Previously analyzed data showed that most TCR beta V segments were productive at a frequency of about 90% or about 30%.

13 Jbeta primers and 60 Vbeta primers were used for the PCR. Method: immunoSEQ multiplex PCR; TCRdb's copy keeps in-frame clones and lacks some. The sample carries about 91,000 clones, 69% recorded once. The genes are TRBV4-1 and TRBJ2-7; 9 nucleotides align to TRBD1. The source material was PBMCs. This TCR came from a female donor in good health and CMV-seronegative. Written as DNA, the CDR3 is TGCGCCAGCAGCCTCCGGGACAGGGACACCTACGAGCAGTACTTC. It codes for CASSLRDRDTYEQYF.